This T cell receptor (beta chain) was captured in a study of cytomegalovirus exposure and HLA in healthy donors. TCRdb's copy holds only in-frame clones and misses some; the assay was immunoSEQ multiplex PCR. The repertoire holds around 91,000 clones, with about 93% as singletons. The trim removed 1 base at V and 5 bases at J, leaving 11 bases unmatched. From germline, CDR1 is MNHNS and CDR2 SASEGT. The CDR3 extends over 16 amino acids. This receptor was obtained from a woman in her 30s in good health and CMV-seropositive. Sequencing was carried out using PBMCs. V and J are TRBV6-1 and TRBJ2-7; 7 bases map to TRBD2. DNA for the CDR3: TGTGCCAGCAGTGAAGAGAGGCGGGAGATTCCCCACGAGCAGTACTTC. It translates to CASSEERREIPHEQYF.